These 20 T cell receptor beta chains came from one sample sequenced in a study of blood T cell repertoires in COVID-19. Produced via immunoSEQ multiplex PCR; TCRdb's table is partial and in-frame only. The repertoire holds over 85,000 clones, with about four fifths as singletons. The material sequenced was peripheral blood. These receptors all come from a woman aged 70 to 79 with acute or convalescent COVID-19.

A remark on this clone: One end of the junction does not line up with germline, which may come from a read error. The chain joins TRBV7-7 to TRBJ2-7, with D tentatively TRBD1 (6 bases). CDR3 length: 13 residues. Germline V lookup: CDR1 SSHAT, CDR2 FNYEAQ (reference sequence). The CDR3, as DNA: TGTGCTAGCAGCTTGCTACAGGGCTACGAGCAGTACTTC. As protein: CASSLLQGYEQYF.

V is TRBV4-1 and J is TRBJ2-7, with a tentative D call TRBD1 (6 bases). From germline, CDR1 is MGHRA and CDR2 YSYEKL. V was trimmed by 3 bases and J by 4 bases, leaving 19 bases between them. The CDR3 consists of 16 residues. CDR3 sequence (DNA): TGCGCCAGCAGCCACGTTTTCCGGGACATAGAGTACGAGCAGTACTTC. Amino acid sequence: CASSHVFRDIEYEQYF.

The chain has TRBV3-1 (or the pseudogene TRBV3-2) and TRBJ1-1; 8 nucleotides agree with TRBD1. Germline V gives CDR1 LGHDT, CDR2 YNNKEL (reference sequence). This CDR3 spans 14 amino acids. V trimming: 4 bases; J trimming: 3 bases; junction bases outside the gene matches: 4. The CDR3, as DNA: TGTGCCAGCAGCCGCACGACAGGGGACACTGAAGCTTTCTTT. Amino acids: CASSRTTGDTEAFF.

V usage is TRBV28 and J usage is TRBJ2-3; 8 bases fit TRBD2. The germline gives CDR1 MDHEN, CDR2 SYDVKM. V shed 10 bases and J 0 bases; nucleotides not matched to a gene: 0. The CDR3 runs 12 residues. The CDR3 bases are TGTGCCACGGGGGGGAGCACAGATACGCAGTATTTT. Encoded protein: CATGGSTDTQYF.

The gene calls are TRBV24-1 and TRBJ2-2, with 8 positions matching TRBD2. The germline V gene has CDR1 KGHDR and CDR2 SFDVKD. The ends lost 5 bases at V and 7 bases at J; junction bases unmatched: 11. This CDR3 has 16 amino acids. The CDR3 DNA follows: TGTGCCACCAGTGTCTCGACTAGCGACGACGGCGGGGAGCTGTTTTTT. This translates into CATSVSTSDDGGELFF.

This clone was picked up a small number of times. The genes are TRBV28 and TRBJ1-2, with 7 bases fitting TRBD1. Trimming took 7 bases from V and 5 from J; bases not matched to a gene: 10. The CDR3 contains 14 residues. CDR1 is MDHEN, CDR2 SYDVKM, per germline. The CDR3 is CASTPMDRIYGYTF. In nucleotides, the CDR3 is TGTGCCAGCACCCCCATGGACAGGATTTATGGCTACACCTTC.

The gene calls are TRBV6-5 and TRBJ2-1; TRBD1 agrees at 8 bases. The length of the CDR3 is 11 residues. Germline V gene lookup returns CDR1 MNHEY and CDR2 SVGAGI. J lost 14 bases, V lost 4 bases, and 4 bases had no gene match. The CDR3 sequence is CASSSSGGEFF. The CDR3, as DNA: TGTGCCAGCAGTTCCTCAGGGGGCGAGTTCTTC.

The rearrangement links TRBV19 to TRBJ2-1, with 9 bases aligning to TRBD2. The CDR3 is 14 amino acids. The germline V gene encodes CDR1 LNHDA and CDR2 SQIVND (reference sequence). V lost 7 bases, J lost 3 bases, and 4 bases stayed unmatched. CDR3 residues: CASKKAGGYNEQFF. The DNA for the CDR3 is TGTGCCAGTAAGAAAGCGGGAGGCTACAATGAGCAGTTCTTC.

The rearrangement joins TRBV6-5 to TRBJ2-1; 8 nucleotides agree with TRBD2. CDR1 is MNHEY, CDR2 SVGAGI, per germline. With 3 bases clipped from V and 2 bases from J, the junction kept 3 bases outside the gene matches. This CDR3 region has 15 residues. CDR3 nucleotides: TGTGCCAGCAGTTATCGGGGGGGTCCCTACAATGAGCAGTTCTTC. Translating gives CASSYRGGPYNEQFF.

The chain employs TRBV19 and TRBJ2-1, with D unclear. Germline CDR1 is LNHDA and CDR2 is SQIVND (reference sequence). The CDR3 length is 13 residues. V lost 3 bases to trimming and J lost 9 bases, with 12 bases between them. Here the CDR3 reads CASSIPGWIEQFF. CDR3 bases: TGTGCCAGTAGTATCCCAGGATGGATTGAGCAGTTCTTC.

The sample holds one count of this clone. J is TRBJ2-7 and V is TRBV7-2; 11 nucleotides match TRBD2. The CDR3 runs 16 residues. Germline CDR1 and CDR2: SGHTA and FQGNSA. The V and J ends lost 3 bases and 0 bases, in that order; junction bases with no gene match: 4. The CDR3 sequence is CASSLVAGGSSYEQYF. The CDR3 DNA reads as TGTGCCAGCAGCTTGGTAGCGGGGGGGAGCTCCTACGAGCAGTACTTC.

The chain joins TRBV4-2 to TRBJ2-7; a weak D match, TRBD2 (6 bases). With 3 bases removed from V and 6 bases from J, the gap between germline ends came to 15 bases. There are 14 residues in the CDR3. Germline V gene sequence: CDR1 LGHNA, CDR2 YNFKEQ. The CDR3 loop is CASSHPVIGSEQYF. Written as DNA, the CDR3 is TGTGCCAGCAGCCACCCCGTCATCGGGAGCGAGCAGTACTTC.

The chain is built from TRBV2 and TRBJ1-2; D is unclear. CDR1 and CDR2 from the germline V gene are SNHLY and FYNNEI. V gave up 7 bases and J gave up 5 bases, with 14 bases separating them. CDR3 length: 13 amino acids. The CDR3 bases are TGTGCCAGCAAGGGAGGGTTCACGTATGGCTACACCTTC. Translating it yields CASKGGFTYGYTF.

The gene calls are TRBV5-4 and TRBJ1-1; 8 positions match TRBD1. The V segment lost 2 bases and the J segment 3 bases; nucleotides outside the gene matches: 3. Germline assignment: CDR1 SGHNT and CDR2 YYREEE (reference sequence). The CDR3 runs 14 residues. The CDR3 region is CASSFQGADTEAFF. The CDR3 coding sequence is TGTGCCAGCAGCTTCCAGGGGGCCGACACTGAAGCTTTCTTT.

The chain links TRBV28 to TRBJ2-7; D is unclear. CDR1 and CDR2 from the germline V gene are MDHEN and SYDVKM. The CDR3 runs 15 residues. Trimming pared 2 bases from V and 0 bases from J, leaving 11 bases between. The CDR3 DNA is TGTGCCAGCAGTTTAGGGCCGCTAAGCTCCTACGAGCAGTACTTC. Translating gives CASSLGPLSSYEQYF.

The chain recombines TRBV5-1 with TRBJ1-2; TRBD1 is a possible D gene (5 bases). The CDR3 is 13 residues long. The germline gives CDR1 SGHRS, CDR2 YFSETQ. The V end was cut by 2 bases, the J end by 8 bases, with 13 bases between. The CDR3 here is CASSFVGAGGYTF. The CDR3 DNA sequence: TGCGCCAGCAGCTTCGTAGGGGCTGGAGGCTACACCTTC.

The J gene is TRBJ1-6, the V gene TRBV5-1; 8 bases are shared with TRBD1. The CDR3 extends over 15 amino acids. Germline-derived CDR1 and CDR2 are SGHRS and YFSETQ. The V gene end was trimmed by 4 bases and the J gene end by 5 bases; junction bases not matched to a gene: 5. In nucleotides, the CDR3 is TGCGCCAGCAGCCCTACAGGGGGGGATAATTCACCCCTCCACTTT. Translating gives CASSPTGGDNSPLHF.

V gene TRBV27 combines with J gene TRBJ2-7, with D perhaps TRBD1 (6 bases). Germline-derived CDR1 and CDR2 are MNHEY and SMNVEV (reference sequence). This CDR3 comprises 13 residues. The ends were cut back, 5 bases at V and 0 bases at J, with 8 bases in the middle. The DNA of the CDR3 is TGTGCCAGCAGTACAGGGTACTCCTACGAGCAGTACTTC. Its translation: CASSTGYSYEQYF.

This chain links TRBV2 with TRBJ1-4; D remains ambiguous. CDR3 length equals 14 residues. Germline V gives CDR1 SNHLY, CDR2 FYNNEI. Trimming pared 6 bases from V and 8 bases from J, leaving 16 bases between. The CDR3 loop is CASSQYGDNEKLFF. Written as DNA, the CDR3 is TGTGCCAGCAGCCAATACGGGGATAACGAAAAACTGTTTTTT.

This clone has more than one count but fewer than ten. The chain links TRBV2 to TRBJ1-4, with no clear D. CDR3 length equals 15 residues. Germline V gene sequence: CDR1 SNHLY, CDR2 FYNNEI. V was pared by 5 bases and J by 0 bases, with 10 bases between. The CDR3 region has the DNA TGTGCCAGCAGTCCCGAGAGTACAACTAATGAAAAACTGTTTTTT. Its protein is CASSPESTTNEKLFF.